This T cell receptor beta chain was sequenced during a study of blood T cells in healthy people across ages. Findings and caveats of the study: Measured against age, TCR beta diversity per million T cells decreased in a roughly linear manner. When set beside aged donors, long-lived donors presented more naive CD4+ cells and higher diversity.

This clonotype is a singleton in its sample. Its specificity is unknown. The authors ran a second PCR of about 7 to 11 cycles using a sample-barcoded 5' primer and a J-beta primer mix. TCRdb re-called the 5' RACE reads through MiXCR, storing one row per CDR3 protein. The sample holds some 1,800,000 distinct CDR3 sequences, roughly two fifths seen once. The donors, all healthy, were Caucasians living in Russia, aged 6 to 90. They isolated at least 6.5 million PBMCs from each sample. The TCR originated in a human donor in good health. Sequenced: blood.

The CDR3 reads CASSKGLTGLNEQYF. DNA for the CDR3: TGTGCCAGCAGCAAAGGACTGACAGGGTTAAACGAGCAGTACTTC. The gene calls are TRBV21-1 and TRBJ2-7; TRBD1, the table's D call, lacks a check against the DNA. TRBV21-1 is marked as a pseudogene. The length of the CDR3 is 15 residues.